Given below is one T cell receptor beta chain in context. The data were produced by immunoSEQ multiplex PCR, yet TCRdb's version contains in-frame clones alone and is incomplete. This table has 65,000 to 90,000 clones, roughly three quarters appearing once. Germline V gene sequence: CDR1 SGHRS, CDR2 YFSETQ. V gave up 2 bases and J gave up 4 bases, with 6 bases separating them. The CDR3 has 13 residues. This sample was taken from a study of blood T cell repertoires in COVID-19. Across the whole study: Samples came from the United States, Italy and Spain, spanning acute and convalescent COVID-19.

The TCR originated in a man between 65 and 79 years old with COVID-19, enrolled during active disease. The rearrangement uses TRBV5-1 and TRBJ2-2, with D perhaps TRBD1 (5 bases). The sequenced sample was peripheral blood. The CDR3 nucleotides read TGCGCCAGCAGCTTCGACAGCACCGGGGAGCTGTTTTTT. Amino acids: CASSFDSTGELFF.